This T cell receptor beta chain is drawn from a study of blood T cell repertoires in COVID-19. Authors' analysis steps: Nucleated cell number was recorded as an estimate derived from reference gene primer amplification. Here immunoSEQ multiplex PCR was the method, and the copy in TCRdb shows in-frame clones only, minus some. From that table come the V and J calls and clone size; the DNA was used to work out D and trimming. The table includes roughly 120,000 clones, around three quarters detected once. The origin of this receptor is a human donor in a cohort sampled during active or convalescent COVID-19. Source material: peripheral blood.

The CDR3 sequence is CATSDAGGMPNEKLFF. The CDR3 DNA follows: TGTGCCACCTCCGATGCAGGGGGTATGCCTAATGAAAAACTGTTTTTT. J is TRBJ1-4 and V is TRBV6-6; 7 bases fit TRBD1. Per the germline V gene, CDR1 is MNHNY and CDR2 is SVGAGI (reference sequence). Trimming removed 10 bases from V and 3 bases from J; junction bases left unmatched: 14. The CDR3 totals 16 residues.